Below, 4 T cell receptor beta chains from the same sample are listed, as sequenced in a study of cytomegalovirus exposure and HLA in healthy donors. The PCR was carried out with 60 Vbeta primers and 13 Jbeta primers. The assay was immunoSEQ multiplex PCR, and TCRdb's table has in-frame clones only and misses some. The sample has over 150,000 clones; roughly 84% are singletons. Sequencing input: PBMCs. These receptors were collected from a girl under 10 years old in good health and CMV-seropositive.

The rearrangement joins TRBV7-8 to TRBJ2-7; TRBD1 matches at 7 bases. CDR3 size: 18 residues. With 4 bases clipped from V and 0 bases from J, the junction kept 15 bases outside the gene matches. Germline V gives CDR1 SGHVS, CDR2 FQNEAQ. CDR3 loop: CASSSSPLQRGPSYEQYF. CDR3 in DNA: TGTGCCAGCAGCTCTAGCCCCTTACAGAGGGGGCCCTCCTACGAGCAGTACTTC. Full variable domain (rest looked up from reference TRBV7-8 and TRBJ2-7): GAGVSQSPRYKVAKRGQDVALRCDPISGHVSLFWYQQALGQGPEFLTYFQNEAQLDKSGLPSDRFFAERPEGSVSTLKIQRTQQEDSAVYLCASSSSPLQRGPSYEQYFGPGTRLTVT.

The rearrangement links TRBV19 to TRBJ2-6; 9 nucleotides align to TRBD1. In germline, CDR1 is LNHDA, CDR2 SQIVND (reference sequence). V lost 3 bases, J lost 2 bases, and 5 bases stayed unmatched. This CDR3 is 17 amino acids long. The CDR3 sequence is CASSIGQGSAGANVLTF. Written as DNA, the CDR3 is TGTGCCAGTAGTATTGGACAGGGGTCTGCTGGGGCCAACGTCCTGACTTTC.

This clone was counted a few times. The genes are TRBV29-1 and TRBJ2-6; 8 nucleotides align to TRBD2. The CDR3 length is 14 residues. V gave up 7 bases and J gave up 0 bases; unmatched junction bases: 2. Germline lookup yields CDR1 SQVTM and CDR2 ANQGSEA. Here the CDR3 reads CSAGGSSGANVLTF. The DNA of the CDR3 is TGCAGCGCGGGGGGGAGCTCTGGGGCCAACGTCCTGACTTTC.

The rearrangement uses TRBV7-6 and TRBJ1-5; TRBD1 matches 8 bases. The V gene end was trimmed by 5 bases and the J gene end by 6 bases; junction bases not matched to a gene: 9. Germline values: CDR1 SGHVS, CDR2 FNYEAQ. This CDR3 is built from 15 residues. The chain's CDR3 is CASSGGQGGVQPQHF. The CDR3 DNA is TGTGCCAGCAGCGGTGGACAGGGCGGAGTTCAGCCCCAGCATTTT.